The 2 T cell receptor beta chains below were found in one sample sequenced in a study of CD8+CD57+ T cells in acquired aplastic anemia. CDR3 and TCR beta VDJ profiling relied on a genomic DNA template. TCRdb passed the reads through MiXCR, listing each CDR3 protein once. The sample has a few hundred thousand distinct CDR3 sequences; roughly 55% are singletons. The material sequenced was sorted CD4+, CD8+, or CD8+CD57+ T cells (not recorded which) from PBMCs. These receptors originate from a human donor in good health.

DNA of the CDR3: TGTGCCAGCAGCTTAGTAGGAGGAGACCGAAGCTCCTACGAGCAGTACTTC. It codes for CASSLVGGDRSSYEQYF. The rearrangement uses TRBV7-3 and TRBJ2-7; D might be TRBD2 (5 bases). V was trimmed by 2 bases and J by 0 bases, leaving 17 bases between them. The CDR3 runs 17 residues. Germline V gives CDR1 SGHTA, CDR2 FQGTGA.

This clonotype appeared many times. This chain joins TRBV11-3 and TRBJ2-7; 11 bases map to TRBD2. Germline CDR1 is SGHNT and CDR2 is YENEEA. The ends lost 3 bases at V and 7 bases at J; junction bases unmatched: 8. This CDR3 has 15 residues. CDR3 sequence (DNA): TGTGCCAGCAGCTTCCGACTAGCGGGGCAAGAGGAGCAGTACTTC. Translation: CASSFRLAGQEEQYF.